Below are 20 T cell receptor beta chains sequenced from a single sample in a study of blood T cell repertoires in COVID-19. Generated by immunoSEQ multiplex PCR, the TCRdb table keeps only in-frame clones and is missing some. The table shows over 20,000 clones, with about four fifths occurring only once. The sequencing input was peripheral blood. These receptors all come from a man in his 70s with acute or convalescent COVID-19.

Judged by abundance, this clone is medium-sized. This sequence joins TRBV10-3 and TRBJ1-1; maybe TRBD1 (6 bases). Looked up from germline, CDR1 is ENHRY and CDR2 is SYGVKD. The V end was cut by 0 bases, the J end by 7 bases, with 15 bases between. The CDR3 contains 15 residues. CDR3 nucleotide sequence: TGTGCCATCAGTGAGTCGTGGCAGGGGAGCTATGAAGCTTTCTTT. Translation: CAISESWQGSYEAFF.

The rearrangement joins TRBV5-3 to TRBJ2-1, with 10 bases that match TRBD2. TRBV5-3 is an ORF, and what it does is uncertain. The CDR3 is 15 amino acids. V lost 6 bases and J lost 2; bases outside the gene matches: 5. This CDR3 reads CARTPSGRAYNEQFF. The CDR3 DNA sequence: TGTGCCAGAACCCCCAGCGGGAGGGCCTACAATGAGCAGTTCTTC.

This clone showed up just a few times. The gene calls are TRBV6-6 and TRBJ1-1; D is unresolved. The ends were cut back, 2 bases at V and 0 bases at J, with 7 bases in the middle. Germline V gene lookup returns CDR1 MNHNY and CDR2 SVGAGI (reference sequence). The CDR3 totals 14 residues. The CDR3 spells CASSYEQMNTEAFF. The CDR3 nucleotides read TGTGCCAGCAGTTACGAACAGATGAACACTGAAGCTTTCTTT.

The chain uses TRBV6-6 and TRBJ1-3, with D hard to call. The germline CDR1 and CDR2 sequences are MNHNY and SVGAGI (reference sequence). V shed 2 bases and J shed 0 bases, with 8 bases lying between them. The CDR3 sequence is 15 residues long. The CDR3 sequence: CASSYMGVSGNTIYF. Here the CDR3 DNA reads TGTGCCAGCAGTTACATGGGAGTCTCTGGAAACACCATATATTTT.

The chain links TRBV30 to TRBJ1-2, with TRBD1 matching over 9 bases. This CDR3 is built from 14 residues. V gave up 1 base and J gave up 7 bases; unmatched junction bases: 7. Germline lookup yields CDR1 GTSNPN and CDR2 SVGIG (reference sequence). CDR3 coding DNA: TGTGCCTGGAGTGCCATACAGGGGGCATTTGGCTACACCTTC. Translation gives CAWSAIQGAFGYTF.

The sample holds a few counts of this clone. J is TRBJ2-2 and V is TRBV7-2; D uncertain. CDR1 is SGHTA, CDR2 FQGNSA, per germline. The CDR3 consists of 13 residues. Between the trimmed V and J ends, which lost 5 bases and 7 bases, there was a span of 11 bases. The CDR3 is CASSIDTYGELFF. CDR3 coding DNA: TGTGCCAGCAGCATCGACACGTACGGGGAGCTGTTTTTT.

The CDR3 DNA sequence: TGTGCCAGCAGCTCCTTGGGACAGGGCAATCAGCCCCAGCATTTT. Protein product: CASSSLGQGNQPQHF. V usage is TRBV7-2 and J usage is TRBJ1-5; 8 positions agree with TRBD1. Trimming removed 4 bases from V and 2 bases from J; junction bases left unmatched: 4. The CDR3 spans 15 residues. Germline lookup yields CDR1 SGHTA and CDR2 FQGNSA.

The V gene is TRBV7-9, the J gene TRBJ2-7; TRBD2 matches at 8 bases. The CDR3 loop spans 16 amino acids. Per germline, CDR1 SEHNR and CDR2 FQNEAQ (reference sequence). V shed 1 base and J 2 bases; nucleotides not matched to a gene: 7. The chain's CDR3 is CASSLGSGGSTYEQYF. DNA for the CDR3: TGTGCCAGCAGCTTAGGGAGCGGGGGTTCCACCTACGAGCAGTACTTC.

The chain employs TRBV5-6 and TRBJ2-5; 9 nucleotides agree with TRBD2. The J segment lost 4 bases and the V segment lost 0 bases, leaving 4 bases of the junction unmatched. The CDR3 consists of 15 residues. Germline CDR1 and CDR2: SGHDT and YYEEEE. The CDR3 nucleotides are TGTGCCAGCAGCTTGGTGGCGGGGGGGCGAGAGACCCAGTACTTC. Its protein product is CASSLVAGGRETQYF.

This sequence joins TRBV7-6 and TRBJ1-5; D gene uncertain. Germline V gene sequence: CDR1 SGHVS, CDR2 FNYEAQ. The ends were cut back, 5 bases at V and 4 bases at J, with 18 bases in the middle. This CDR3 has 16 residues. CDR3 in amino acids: CASSPLGRGFNQPQHF. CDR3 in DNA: TGTGCCAGCAGCCCCCTAGGTCGGGGTTTTAATCAGCCCCAGCATTTT.

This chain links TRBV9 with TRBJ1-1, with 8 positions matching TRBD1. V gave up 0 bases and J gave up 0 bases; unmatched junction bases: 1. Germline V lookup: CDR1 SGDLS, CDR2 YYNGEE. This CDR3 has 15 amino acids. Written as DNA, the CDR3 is TGTGCCAGCAGCGTAGGGGGACAGGTGAACACTGAAGCTTTCTTT. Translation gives CASSVGGQVNTEAFF. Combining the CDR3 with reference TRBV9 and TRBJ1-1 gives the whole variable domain DSGVTQTPKHLITATGQRVTLRCSPRSGDLSVYWYQQSLDQGLQFLIQYYNGEERAKGNILERFSAQQFPDLHSELNLSSLELGDSALYFCASSVGGQVNTEAFFGQGTRLTVV.

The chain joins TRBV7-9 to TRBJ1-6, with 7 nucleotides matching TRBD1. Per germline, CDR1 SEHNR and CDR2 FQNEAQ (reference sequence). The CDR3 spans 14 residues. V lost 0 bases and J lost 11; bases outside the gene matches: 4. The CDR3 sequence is CASSLATGRAPLHF. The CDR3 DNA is TGTGCCAGCAGCTTAGCGACAGGGCGAGCACCCCTCCACTTT.

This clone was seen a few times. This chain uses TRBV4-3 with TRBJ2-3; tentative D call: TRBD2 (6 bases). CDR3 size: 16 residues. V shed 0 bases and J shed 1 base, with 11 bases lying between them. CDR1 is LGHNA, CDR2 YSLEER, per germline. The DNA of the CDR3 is TGCGCCAGCAGCCAAGACCCTCCGGGGGGCACAGATACGCAGTATTTT. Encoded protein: CASSQDPPGGTDTQYF.

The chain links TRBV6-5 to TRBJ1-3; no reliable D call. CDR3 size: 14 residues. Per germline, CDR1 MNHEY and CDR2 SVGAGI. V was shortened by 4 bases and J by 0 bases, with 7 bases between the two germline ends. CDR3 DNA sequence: TGTGCCAGCAGTTTATCTCCCTCTGGAAACACCATATATTTT. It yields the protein CASSLSPSGNTIYF.

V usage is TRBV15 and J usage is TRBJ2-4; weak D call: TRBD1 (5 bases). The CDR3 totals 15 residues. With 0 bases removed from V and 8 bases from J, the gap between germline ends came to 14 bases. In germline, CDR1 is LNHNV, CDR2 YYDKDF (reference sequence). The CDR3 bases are TGTGCCACCAGCAGAGATACCCCTTTAGGGGACATTCAGTACTTC. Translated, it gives CATSRDTPLGDIQYF.

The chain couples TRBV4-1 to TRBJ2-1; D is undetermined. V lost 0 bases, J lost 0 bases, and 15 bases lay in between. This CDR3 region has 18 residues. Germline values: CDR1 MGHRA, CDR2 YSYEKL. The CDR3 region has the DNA TGCGCCAGCAGCCAAGATCCACCCCAGCAGGCCTCCTACAATGAGCAGTTCTTC. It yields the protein CASSQDPPQQASYNEQFF.

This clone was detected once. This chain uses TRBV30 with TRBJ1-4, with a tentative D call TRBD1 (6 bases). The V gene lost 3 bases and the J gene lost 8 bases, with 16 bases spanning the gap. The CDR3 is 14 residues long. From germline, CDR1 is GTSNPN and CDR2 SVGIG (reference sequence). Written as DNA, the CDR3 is TGTGCCTGGAGCCCCCTAGGACAGCCGGAAAAACTGTTTTTT. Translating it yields CAWSPLGQPEKLFF. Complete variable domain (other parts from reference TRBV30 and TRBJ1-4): SQTIHQWPATLVQPVGSPLSLECTVEGTSNPNLYWYRQAAGRGLQLLFYSVGIGQISSEVPQNLSASRPQDRQFILSSKKLLLSDSGFYLCAWSPLGQPEKLFFGSGTQLSVL.

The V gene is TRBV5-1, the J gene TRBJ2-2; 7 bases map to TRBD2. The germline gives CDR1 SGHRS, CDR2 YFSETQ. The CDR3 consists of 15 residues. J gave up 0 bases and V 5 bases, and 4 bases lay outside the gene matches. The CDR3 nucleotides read TGCGCCAGCAGACCTGGACTAGCGAACACCGGGGAGCTGTTTTTT. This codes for CASRPGLANTGELFF.

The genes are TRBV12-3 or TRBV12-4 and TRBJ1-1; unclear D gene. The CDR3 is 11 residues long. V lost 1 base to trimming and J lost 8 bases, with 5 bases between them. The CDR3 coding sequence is TGTGCCAGCAGTTTAGGGAGGGAAGCTTTCTTT. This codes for CASSLGREAFF.

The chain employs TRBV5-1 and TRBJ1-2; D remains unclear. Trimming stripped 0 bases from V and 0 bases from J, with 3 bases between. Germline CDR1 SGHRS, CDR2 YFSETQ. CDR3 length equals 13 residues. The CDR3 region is CASSLVANYGYTF. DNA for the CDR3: TGCGCCAGCAGCTTGGTAGCTAACTATGGCTACACCTTC.